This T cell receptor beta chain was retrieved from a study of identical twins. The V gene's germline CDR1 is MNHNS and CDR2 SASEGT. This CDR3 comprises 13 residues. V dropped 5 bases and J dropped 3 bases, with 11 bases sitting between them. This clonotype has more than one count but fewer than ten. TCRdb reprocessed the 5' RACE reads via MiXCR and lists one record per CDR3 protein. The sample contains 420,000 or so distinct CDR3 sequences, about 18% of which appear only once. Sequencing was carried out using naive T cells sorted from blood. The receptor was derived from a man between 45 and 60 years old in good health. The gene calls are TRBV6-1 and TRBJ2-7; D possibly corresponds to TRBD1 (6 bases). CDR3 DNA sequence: TGTGCCAGCAGTATCGGGACACACTACGAGCAGTACTTC. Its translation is CASSIGTHYEQYF.